These 8 T cell receptor beta chains came from one sample sequenced in a study of prognosis after radiotherapy for stage I lung cancer. Researchers used two-round multiplex PCR to amplify TCR beta CDR3 starting from genomic DNA. First-round PCR amplification was performed with primers specific to each TRBV and TRBJ gene. TCRdb re-analysed the multiplex PCR reads in MiXCR, keeping a single row per CDR3 protein. The data contain tens of thousands of distinct CDR3 sequences, 24% of them singletons. The sequencing used PBMCs, collected before or after stereotactic body radiation therapy (not recorded which). The receptors were sampled from a donor at least 50 years old with non-small cell lung cancer.

The chain carries TRBV24-1 and TRBJ2-7, with 9 bases fitting TRBD2. The CDR3 runs to 13 residues. V lost 3 bases, J lost 7 bases, and 3 bases stayed unmatched. The V gene's germline CDR1 is KGHDR and CDR2 SFDVKD. CDR3 nucleotide sequence: TGTGCCACCAGTGATCTAGCGGGGCGGGAGCAGTACTTC. This codes for CATSDLAGREQYF.

The chain joins TRBV6-5 to TRBJ1-2, with D unclear. Trimming shortened V by 6 bases and J by 0 bases, and 17 bases separated the two germline ends. From germline, CDR1 is MNHEY and CDR2 SVGAGI. This CDR3 comprises 16 residues. The DNA for the CDR3 is TGTGCCAGCAGCCGACGGGTCCCAGGATCTAACTATGGCTACACCTTC. Protein product: CASSRRVPGSNYGYTF.

This clonotype was recorded many times. The chain uses TRBV6-1 and TRBJ2-1; TRBD2 is a possible D gene (5 bases). Looked up from germline, CDR1 is MNHNS and CDR2 is SASEGT. V was clipped by 3 bases and J by 6 bases, with 9 bases between them. The CDR3 sequence is 13 residues long. CDR3 DNA sequence: TGTGCCAGCAGTGAGTCGGGAAGCAATGAGCAGTTCTTC. Its protein product is CASSESGSNEQFF.

This clonotype was seen only a few times. It differs at one base from a far larger clone, so likely a read error. V is TRBV6-9 and J is TRBJ2-7; D may match TRBD1 or TRBD2 (6 bases each). The CDR3 loop spans 16 amino acids. Germline CDR1 is MNHGY and CDR2 is SVAAGI. V shed 3 bases and J shed 0 bases, with 15 bases lying between them. As DNA, the CDR3 is TGTGCCAGCAGTTACAAGGGGGGCGGGGCCTCCTACGAGCAGTACTTC. Amino acid sequence: CASSYKGGGASYEQYF.

This clonotype showed up many times. The chain has TRBV6-2 or TRBV6-3 and TRBJ2-5, with 9 positions matching TRBD1. Germline assignment: CDR1 MNHEY and CDR2 SVGEGT. The CDR3 loop spans 15 amino acids. V lost 6 bases and J lost 3; bases outside the gene matches: 8. CDR3 bases: TGTGCCAGCAGCCCAGGGACAGGGCCTAAAGAGACCCAGTACTTC. Translated: CASSPGTGPKETQYF.

On this clonotype itself: A much larger clone differs from this one at a single base, so this may be a read error. The chain recombines TRBV5-6 with TRBJ1-1, with TRBD1 as a possible D gene (6 bases). CDR1 is SGHDT, CDR2 YYEEEE, per germline. V was cut by 4 bases and J by 4 bases, with 14 bases left in between. The CDR3 extends over 14 amino acids. This CDR3 is CASSADGGRTEAFF. CDR3 sequence (DNA): TGTGCCAGCAGCGCCGATGGGGGGCGCACTGAAGCTTTCTTT.

The chain has TRBV7-6 and TRBJ1-5; maybe TRBD1 (5 bases). The CDR3 consists of 20 residues. Germline CDR1 reads SGHVS; CDR2 reads FNYEAQ. V lost 4 bases and J lost 1, with 26 bases in between. The CDR3: CASSSYPDSGRYGSNQPQHF. CDR3 in DNA: TGTGCCAGCAGCTCCTACCCCGACAGCGGAAGGTATGGGAGCAATCAGCCCCAGCATTTT.

This clonotype appeared many times. V usage is TRBV25-1 and J usage is TRBJ2-7; tentatively, D is TRBD2 (5 bases). V was shortened by 11 bases and J by 1 base, with 18 bases between the two germline ends. Germline CDR1 reads MGHDK; CDR2 reads SYGVNS. This CDR3 region has 14 residues. In DNA, the CDR3 is TGTGCCTGTTCAGGATGGGAGACGTCCTACGAGCAGTACTTC. Amino acid sequence: CACSGWETSYEQYF.